The rows below give T cell receptor beta chains drawn from one sample of a study of T cells in Graves' hyperthyroidism and ophthalmopathy. TCRdb re-called the multiplex PCR reads through MiXCR, storing one row per CDR3 protein. Seen here are about 290,000 distinct CDR3 sequences, approximately 13% observed once, and the top ten hold roughly 7.9%. Sequenced material: blood. The receptors were gathered from a woman aged 40-49 years with Graves' hyperthyroidism. Each CDR3 is given with its conserved first and last residue. Fields, in order: D gene, J gene, clone size, V gene, CDR3 protein, CDR3 DNA. D genes are given only for firm matches. Clone sizes are given selectively: once, few, many, or a class where the clone is expanded.

d_gene: TRBD1
j_gene: TRBJ1-1
abundance: few
v_gene: TRBV19
CDR3aa: CASRIYRGARTEAFF
CDR3nt: TGTGCCAGTAGGATCTACAGGGGGGCTAGGACTGAAGCTTTCTTT

d_gene: TRBD2
j_gene: TRBJ2-3
abundance: many
v_gene: TRBV5-1
CDR3aa: CASSLELAGSTDTQYF
CDR3nt: TGCGCCAGCAGCTTGGAACTAGCGGGGAGCACAGATACGCAGTATTTT

d_gene: TRBD2
j_gene: TRBJ2-7
abundance: many
v_gene: TRBV9
CDR3aa: CASSRTSGRAYEQYF
CDR3nt: TGTGCCAGCAGCCGGACTAGCGGGAGGGCCTACGAGCAGTACTTC

d_gene: .
j_gene: TRBJ1-1
abundance: medium-sized
v_gene: TRBV28
CDR3aa: CASSQGPRGTEAFF
CDR3nt: TGTGCCAGCAGCCAGGGACCTAGAGGAACTGAAGCTTTCTTT

d_gene: .
j_gene: TRBJ2-7
abundance: few
v_gene: TRBV14
CDR3aa: CASSTQQGMLEQYF
CDR3nt: TGTGCCAGCAGCACCCAACAGGGTATGCTCGAGCAGTACTTC

d_gene: TRBD1
j_gene: TRBJ1-5
abundance: many
v_gene: TRBV12-3/TRBV12-4
CDR3aa: CASSPGTGLHQPQHF
CDR3nt: TGTGCCAGCAGTCCTGGGACAGGGCTACATCAGCCCCAGCATTTT

d_gene: .
j_gene: TRBJ1-2
abundance: many
v_gene: TRBV2
CDR3aa: CASRGTGYYGYTF
CDR3nt: TGTGCCAGCAGAGGGACGGGCTACTATGGCTACACCTTC

d_gene: TRBD1
j_gene: TRBJ2-7
abundance: many
v_gene: TRBV12-3/TRBV12-4
CDR3aa: CASSRDRPNEQYF
CDR3nt: TGTGCCAGCAGTCGGGACAGGCCGAACGAGCAGTACTTC

d_gene: .
j_gene: TRBJ1-1
abundance: many
v_gene: TRBV28
CDR3aa: CASVFTGGHTEAFF
CDR3nt: TGTGCCAGCGTCTTTACGGGGGGGCACACTGAAGCTTTCTTT

d_gene: .
j_gene: TRBJ2-1
abundance: many
v_gene: TRBV2
CDR3aa: CASSGRSYNEQFF
CDR3nt: TGTGCCAGCAGTGGTAGATCCTACAATGAGCAGTTCTTC

d_gene: TRBD2
j_gene: TRBJ2-1
abundance: many
v_gene: TRBV20-1
CDR3aa: CSAKLLAAYNEQFF
CDR3nt: TGCAGTGCTAAGCTGCTAGCGGCCTACAATGAGCAGTTCTTC

d_gene: .
j_gene: TRBJ2-3
abundance: many
v_gene: TRBV7-7
CDR3aa: CASSPIQGKDTQYF
CDR3nt: TGTGCTAGCAGCCCAATTCAAGGAAAGGATACGCAGTATTTT

d_gene: TRBD2
j_gene: TRBJ2-3
abundance: .
v_gene: TRBV27
CDR3aa: CASSLLLAGLLTDTQYF
CDR3nt: TGTGCCAGCAGTTTATTACTAGCGGGGCTACTCACAGATACGCAGTATTTT

d_gene: .
j_gene: TRBJ1-2
abundance: many
v_gene: TRBV5-1
CDR3aa: CASSLEQGLDYTF
CDR3nt: TGCGCCAGCAGCTTGGAGCAGGGGTTAGACTACACCTTC

d_gene: TRBD2
j_gene: TRBJ2-1
abundance: many
v_gene: TRBV6-2/TRBV6-3
CDR3aa: CASSPEGLAGYNEQFF
CDR3nt: TGTGCCAGCAGTCCTGAGGGACTAGCTGGTTACAATGAGCAGTTCTTC

d_gene: TRBD1
j_gene: TRBJ1-1
abundance: many
v_gene: TRBV12-5
CDR3aa: CAIPTQGASTEAFF
CDR3nt: TGTGCTATTCCTACACAGGGGGCGAGCACTGAAGCTTTCTTT